The clone carrying this T cell receptor (beta chain) showed up just once. V lost 5 bases, J lost 2 bases, and 5 bases stayed unmatched. Germline V gene sequence: CDR1 SNHLY, CDR2 FYNNEI. The CDR3 totals 15 residues. The entry originates in a study of cytomegalovirus exposure and HLA in healthy donors. TCRdb's table, derived via immunoSEQ multiplex PCR, lists solely in-frame clones and lacks some. The sample lists 250,000 to 400,000 clones; nearly 90% were seen once. The source of this sequence is a man aged 30-40 years in good health and CMV-seronegative. The source material was PBMCs. The chain has TRBV2 and TRBJ1-3, with TRBD1 matching over 8 bases. The CDR3 loop is CASSLQGEPGNTIYF. The CDR3, as DNA: TGTGCCAGCAGTCTACAGGGGGAACCTGGAAACACCATATATTTT.